Listed below are T cell receptor beta chains from one sample, sequenced in a study of blood T cell repertoires in COVID-19. Profiling relied on immunoSEQ multiplex PCR, and the TCRdb table lists in-frame clones only, not all of them. This sample has 200,000 or so clones, with about 85% found just once. The sample comprised peripheral blood. The receptors were sampled from a man aged 55-75 years with COVID-19, enrolled during active disease. The CDR3 runs from the conserved cysteine through the conserved F or W. Each record gives: CDR3 protein, CDR3 DNA, J gene, D gene, V gene, clone size. A D gene is named only where the DNA matches it firmly. A clone size is listed for some rows: how often the clone was seen (once, few, many), or a class if it is expanded.

cdr3_aa: CASSINLLASGTDTQYF
cdr3_nt: TGTGCCAGTAGTATAAACCTTCTGGCTAGCGGTACAGATACGCAGTATTTT
j_call: TRBJ2-3
d_call: TRBD2
v_call: TRBV19
clone_size: NA

cdr3_aa: CASSIGGPTEAFF
cdr3_nt: TGTGCCAGTAGTATAGGGGGCCCTACTGAAGCTTTCTTT
j_call: TRBJ1-1
d_call: NA
v_call: TRBV19
clone_size: NA

cdr3_aa: CAWSGGTGGGYTF
cdr3_nt: TGTGCCTGGAGTGGGGGGACAGGGGGCGGCTACACCTTC
j_call: TRBJ1-2
d_call: TRBD1
v_call: TRBV30
clone_size: NA

cdr3_aa: CASSERGQVYNEQFF
cdr3_nt: TGTGCCAGCAGTGAACGGGGACAAGTCTACAATGAGCAGTTCTTC
j_call: TRBJ2-1
d_call: NA
v_call: TRBV25-1
clone_size: NA

cdr3_aa: CSASPGHRDEQYF
cdr3_nt: TGCAGTGCTAGTCCGGGACATCGGGACGAGCAGTACTTC
j_call: TRBJ2-7
d_call: NA
v_call: TRBV20-1
clone_size: NA

cdr3_aa: CASSSQWGGRMNTEAFF
cdr3_nt: TGTGCCAGCAGCTCTCAGTGGGGGGGCCGAATGAACACTGAAGCTTTCTTT
j_call: TRBJ1-1
d_call: NA
v_call: TRBV9
clone_size: few

cdr3_aa: CASSLRQGMSDEQFF
cdr3_nt: TGTGCCAGCAGTTTGAGACAGGGCATGTCGGATGAGCAGTTCTTC
j_call: TRBJ2-1
d_call: TRBD1
v_call: TRBV27
clone_size: NA

cdr3_aa: CASSAYRGSGSPLHF
cdr3_nt: TGTGCCAGCAGTGCCTACAGGGGTTCGGGGTCACCCCTCCACTTT
j_call: TRBJ1-6
d_call: TRBD1
v_call: TRBV27
clone_size: once

cdr3_aa: CASSRKETQYF
cdr3_nt: TGTGCCAGCAGTCGTAAAGAGACCCAGTACTTC
j_call: TRBJ2-5
d_call: NA
v_call: TRBV28
clone_size: NA

cdr3_aa: CASSRSGQETGELFF
cdr3_nt: TGTGCCAGCTCACGGTCGGGACAGGAAACCGGGGAGCTGTTTTTT
j_call: TRBJ2-2
d_call: TRBD1
v_call: TRBV18
clone_size: NA

cdr3_aa: CASSGGSGYTF
cdr3_nt: TGTGCCAGCAGCGGCGGATCTGGCTACACCTTC
j_call: TRBJ1-2
d_call: NA
v_call: TRBV6-2/TRBV6-3
clone_size: once

cdr3_aa: CASSARTGGGNQPQHF
cdr3_nt: TGTGCCAGTAGTGCAAGGACAGGGGGCGGCAATCAGCCCCAGCATTTT
j_call: TRBJ1-5
d_call: TRBD1
v_call: TRBV19
clone_size: NA

cdr3_aa: CASSRPDSFQETQYF
cdr3_nt: TGTGCCAGCAGCAGACCTGACAGTTTCCAAGAGACCCAGTACTTC
j_call: TRBJ2-5
d_call: NA
v_call: TRBV21-1
clone_size: NA

cdr3_aa: CASSKRTGLNTEAFF
cdr3_nt: TGTGCCAGTAGTAAACGGACAGGATTGAACACTGAAGCTTTCTTT
j_call: TRBJ1-1
d_call: TRBD1
v_call: TRBV19
clone_size: few

cdr3_aa: CASSRDMISYNEQFF
cdr3_nt: TGTGCCAGCAGCCGCGACATGATCTCCTACAATGAGCAGTTCTTC
j_call: TRBJ2-1
d_call: NA
v_call: TRBV7-9
clone_size: NA

cdr3_aa: CAISGPEGEQYF
cdr3_nt: TGTGCCATCAGCGGACCGGAGGGCGAGCAGTACTTC
j_call: TRBJ2-7
d_call: NA
v_call: TRBV10-3
clone_size: NA

cdr3_aa: CASRQSGNTIYF
cdr3_nt: TGTGCCAGCAGACAGTCTGGAAACACCATATATTTT
j_call: TRBJ1-3
d_call: NA
v_call: TRBV28
clone_size: NA

cdr3_aa: CSVAKPLAGDWETQYF
cdr3_nt: TGCAGCGTTGCGAAGCCCCTCGCCGGGGACTGGGAGACCCAGTACTTC
j_call: TRBJ2-5
d_call: NA
v_call: TRBV29-1
clone_size: NA

cdr3_aa: CASSVGILGLAASDTQYF
cdr3_nt: TGTGCCAGCAGCGTAGGAATCTTAGGGCTAGCGGCTTCAGATACGCAGTATTTT
j_call: TRBJ2-3
d_call: TRBD2
v_call: TRBV9
clone_size: NA

cdr3_aa: CSAAGWKTEAFF
cdr3_nt: TGCAGCGCCGCAGGGTGGAAGACTGAAGCTTTCTTT
j_call: TRBJ1-1
d_call: NA
v_call: TRBV29-1
clone_size: NA

cdr3_aa: CACSPGSATQYF
cdr3_nt: TGTGCCTGTTCTCCGGGGAGTGCTACGCAGTATTTT
j_call: TRBJ2-3
d_call: NA
v_call: TRBV30
clone_size: NA

cdr3_aa: CASTRGGQGRMNTEAFF
cdr3_nt: TGTGCCAGTACCCGGGGGGGACAGGGGCGGATGAACACTGAAGCTTTCTTT
j_call: TRBJ1-1
d_call: TRBD1
v_call: TRBV19
clone_size: NA

cdr3_aa: CSVDIAGGYEQYF
cdr3_nt: TGCAGCGTTGACATCGCAGGGGGCTACGAGCAGTACTTC
j_call: TRBJ2-7
d_call: TRBD1
v_call: TRBV29-1
clone_size: NA

cdr3_aa: CASSLDRGKNSPLHF
cdr3_nt: TGTGCCAGCAGCTTAGACCGGGGAAAAAATTCACCCCTCCACTTT
j_call: TRBJ1-6
d_call: NA
v_call: TRBV7-7
clone_size: once

cdr3_aa: CASSFRGTANSNQPQHF
cdr3_nt: TGTGCCAGCAGTTTCCGCGGGACGGCAAATAGCAATCAGCCCCAGCATTTT
j_call: TRBJ1-5
d_call: NA
v_call: TRBV27
clone_size: NA

cdr3_aa: CAGTVPSSYNSPLHF
cdr3_nt: TGTGCCGGGACAGTCCCAAGCTCCTATAATTCACCCCTCCACTTT
j_call: TRBJ1-6
d_call: TRBD1
v_call: TRBV30
clone_size: NA

cdr3_aa: CASSDQAGDFRDEQFF
cdr3_nt: TGTGCCAGCAGCGACCAAGCGGGAGATTTTAGGGATGAGCAGTTCTTC
j_call: TRBJ2-1
d_call: TRBD2
v_call: TRBV9
clone_size: NA

cdr3_aa: CASSLDRGNTEAFF
cdr3_nt: TGTGCCAGCAGTTTAGACAGGGGAAATACTGAAGCTTTCTTT
j_call: TRBJ1-1
d_call: TRBD1
v_call: TRBV27
clone_size: NA

cdr3_aa: CASSRRSPQLNEKLFF
cdr3_nt: TGTGCCAGTAGTAGGAGGAGTCCCCAACTTAATGAAAAACTGTTTTTT
j_call: TRBJ1-4
d_call: NA
v_call: TRBV19
clone_size: NA

cdr3_aa: CASSPRIARMNTEAFF
cdr3_nt: TGTGCCAGCAGCCCCAGAATCGCAAGAATGAACACTGAAGCTTTCTTT
j_call: TRBJ1-1
d_call: NA
v_call: TRBV7-9
clone_size: NA

cdr3_aa: CASSVDRGKGEAFF
cdr3_nt: TGTGCCAGCAGCGTGGACAGGGGGAAGGGTGAAGCTTTCTTT
j_call: TRBJ1-1
d_call: TRBD1
v_call: TRBV9
clone_size: NA

cdr3_aa: CASSLEGVGQGGQPQHF
cdr3_nt: TGCGCCAGCAGCTTGGAAGGCGTTGGACAGGGAGGACAGCCCCAGCATTTT
j_call: TRBJ1-5
d_call: TRBD1
v_call: TRBV5-1
clone_size: NA

cdr3_aa: CASSEASVGIRPQHF
cdr3_nt: TGTGCCAGCAGTGAAGCCTCCGTCGGGATTCGTCCCCAGCATTTT
j_call: TRBJ1-5
d_call: NA
v_call: TRBV6-1
clone_size: few

cdr3_aa: CASSSGRGFSYEQYF
cdr3_nt: TGTGCCAGCAGCTCCGGCAGGGGGTTCTCCTACGAGCAGTACTTC
j_call: TRBJ2-7
d_call: TRBD1
v_call: TRBV5-4
clone_size: NA

cdr3_aa: CASSLLSQAATEKLFF
cdr3_nt: TGTGCCAGCAGCTTATTGTCCCAGGCCGCTACTGAAAAACTGTTTTTT
j_call: TRBJ1-4
d_call: NA
v_call: TRBV7-8
clone_size: NA

cdr3_aa: CASRLYGTGLYGYTF
cdr3_nt: TGTGCCAGCAGGCTTTATGGGACAGGGCTCTATGGCTACACCTTC
j_call: TRBJ1-2
d_call: TRBD1
v_call: TRBV6-5
clone_size: NA

cdr3_aa: CASSSDRRNQPQHF
cdr3_nt: TGTGCCAGCTCCTCGGACAGGAGAAATCAGCCCCAGCATTTT
j_call: TRBJ1-5
d_call: TRBD1
v_call: TRBV27
clone_size: NA

cdr3_aa: CATSRHRRGSYEQYF
cdr3_nt: TGTGCCACCAGCAGACATCGGAGAGGCTCCTACGAGCAGTACTTC
j_call: TRBJ2-7
d_call: NA
v_call: TRBV15
clone_size: NA

cdr3_aa: CASSQTVNTEAFF
cdr3_nt: TGCGCCAGCAGCCAAACGGTGAACACTGAAGCTTTCTTT
j_call: TRBJ1-1
d_call: NA
v_call: TRBV4-3
clone_size: NA

cdr3_aa: CASSLSTVEAFF
cdr3_nt: TGTGCCAGCAGCCTCAGCACAGTTGAAGCTTTCTTT
j_call: TRBJ1-1
d_call: NA
v_call: TRBV7-9
clone_size: NA